This T cell receptor (beta chain) was sequenced during a study of Ad26.COV2.S vaccination and SARS-CoV-2 variants. As concerns this clone: The antigen is unknown.

Sequencing used immunoSEQ multiplex PCR; TCRdb keeps in-frame clones, though not all of them. The sample has approximately 97,000 clones, around 80% seen once. Findings and caveats of the study: CD8+ and CD4+ T cells specific for spike reportedly responded with substantial breadth after vaccination.

The CDR3 consists of 13 residues. Germline V gives CDR1 ENHRY, CDR2 SYGVKD. The V end was cut by 4 bases, the J end by 1 base, with 7 bases between. V and J are TRBV10-3 and TRBJ1-1; D ambiguous. The material sequenced was peripheral blood, taken after recovery from COVID-19. This clonotype was obtained from a human donor who had recovered from COVID-19. The CDR3 bases are TGTGCCATCAGTGGAACCGGGAACACTGAAGCTTTCTTT. Residues: CAISGTGNTEAFF.